This T cell receptor beta chain was found in a study of blood T cell repertoires in COVID-19. Across the whole study: From the United States, Italy and Spain came samples of acute and convalescent COVID-19.

This clone was detected once. Original processing notes: The assay estimated nucleated cells by amplifying reference gene primers. Only in-frame clones appear in the TCRdb table, and some are missing; sequencing was by immunoSEQ multiplex PCR. That table is the source of V, J and clone size, and D and trimming were worked out from the DNA. This sample has over 85,000 clones, with 70% to 90% found just once. What was sequenced was peripheral blood. The TCR was taken from a man aged 65 to 85 with acute or convalescent COVID-19.

The chain's CDR3 is CASSQRTGGNEKLFF. CDR3 nucleotide sequence: TGTGCCAGCAGCCAACGGACAGGGGGTAATGAAAAACTGTTTTTT. The V and J genes are TRBV3-1 (or the pseudogene TRBV3-2) and TRBJ1-4; 10 bases line up with TRBD1. CDR1 and CDR2 from the germline V gene are LGHDT and YNNKEL (reference sequence). V shed 2 bases, J shed 4 bases, and the junction held 1 base outside the gene matches. There are 15 residues in the CDR3.